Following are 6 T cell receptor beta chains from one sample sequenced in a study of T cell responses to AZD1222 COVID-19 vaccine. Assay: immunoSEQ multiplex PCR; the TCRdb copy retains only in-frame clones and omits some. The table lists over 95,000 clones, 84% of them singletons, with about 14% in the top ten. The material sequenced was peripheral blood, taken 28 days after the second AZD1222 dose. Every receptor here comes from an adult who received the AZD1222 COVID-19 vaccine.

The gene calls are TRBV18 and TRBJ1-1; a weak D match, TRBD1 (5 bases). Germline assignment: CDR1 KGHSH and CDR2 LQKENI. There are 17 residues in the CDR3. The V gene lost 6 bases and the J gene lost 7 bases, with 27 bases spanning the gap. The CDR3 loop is CASSIQRTQRGSFEAFF. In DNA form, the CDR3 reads TGTGCCAGCTCTATCCAGCGTACGCAACGGGGGTCCTTTGAAGCTTTCTTT.

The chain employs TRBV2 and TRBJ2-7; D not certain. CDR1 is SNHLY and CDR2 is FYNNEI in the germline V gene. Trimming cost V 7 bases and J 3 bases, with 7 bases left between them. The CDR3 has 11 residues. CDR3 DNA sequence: TGTGCCAGCACCCGGAGCTACGAGCAGTACTTC. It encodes CASTRSYEQYF.

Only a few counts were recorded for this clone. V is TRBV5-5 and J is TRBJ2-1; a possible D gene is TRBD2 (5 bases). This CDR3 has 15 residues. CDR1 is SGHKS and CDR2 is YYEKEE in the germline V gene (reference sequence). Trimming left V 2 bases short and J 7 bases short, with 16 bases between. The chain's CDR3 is CASSFEGNDLNEQFF. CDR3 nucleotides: TGTGCCAGCAGCTTTGAGGGAAACGATCTGAATGAGCAGTTCTTC.

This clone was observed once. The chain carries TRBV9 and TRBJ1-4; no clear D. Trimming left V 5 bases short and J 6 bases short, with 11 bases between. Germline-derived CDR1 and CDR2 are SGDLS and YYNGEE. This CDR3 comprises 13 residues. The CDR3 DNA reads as TGTGCCAGCAGTTATAAGACGGATGAAAAACTGTTTTTT. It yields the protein CASSYKTDEKLFF.

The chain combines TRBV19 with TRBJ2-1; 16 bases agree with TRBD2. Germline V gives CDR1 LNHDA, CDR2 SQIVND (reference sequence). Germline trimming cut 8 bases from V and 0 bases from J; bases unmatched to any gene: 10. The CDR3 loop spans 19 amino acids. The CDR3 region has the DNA TGTGCCAGTGGGGGGACTAGCGGGAGGGGGCAGAGCTCCTACAATGAGCAGTTCTTC. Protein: CASGGTSGRGQSSYNEQFF.

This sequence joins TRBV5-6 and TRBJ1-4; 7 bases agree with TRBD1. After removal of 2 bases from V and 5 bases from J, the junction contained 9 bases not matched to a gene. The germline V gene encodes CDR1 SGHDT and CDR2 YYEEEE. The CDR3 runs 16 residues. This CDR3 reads CASSLYRQGENEKLFF. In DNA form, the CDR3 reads TGTGCCAGCAGCTTATACAGACAGGGAGAAAATGAAAAACTGTTTTTT.